This T cell receptor (beta chain) was sequenced in a study of read filtering for tumor transcriptome and immune sequencing. Study summary: Among patients, under 20 were male and 14 female, aged about 40 to 90 (mean about 66).

The study, taken as a whole, reports: Compared with RNA-seq, IR-seq gave much higher clonotype depth and reliability.

Sampling of bone marrow took place during active disease in every patient. Germline loops: CDR1 SGHRS, CDR2 YFSETQ. CDR3 length equals 15 residues. Trimming took 1 base from V and 5 from J; bases not matched to a gene: 5. The library was built from approximately 400 ng RNA with molecular barcoded adaptors for alpha/delta and beta/gamma chains. TCRdb redid the calling of the reads with MiXCR, one entry per CDR3 protein. The sample lists over 20,000 distinct CDR3 sequences, about 13% occurring once. This clonotype was counted at least ten times. Its specificity is unknown. This chain uses TRBV5-1 with TRBJ2-4, with 8 bases matching TRBD2. The sequence was collected from a donor at least 40 years old with multiple myeloma. Sample: a population of CD138-negative cells sorted from bone marrow. CDR3 residues: CASSLNGRAENIQYF. DNA of the CDR3: TGCGCCAGCAGCTTGAACGGGAGGGCGGAAAACATTCAGTACTTC.